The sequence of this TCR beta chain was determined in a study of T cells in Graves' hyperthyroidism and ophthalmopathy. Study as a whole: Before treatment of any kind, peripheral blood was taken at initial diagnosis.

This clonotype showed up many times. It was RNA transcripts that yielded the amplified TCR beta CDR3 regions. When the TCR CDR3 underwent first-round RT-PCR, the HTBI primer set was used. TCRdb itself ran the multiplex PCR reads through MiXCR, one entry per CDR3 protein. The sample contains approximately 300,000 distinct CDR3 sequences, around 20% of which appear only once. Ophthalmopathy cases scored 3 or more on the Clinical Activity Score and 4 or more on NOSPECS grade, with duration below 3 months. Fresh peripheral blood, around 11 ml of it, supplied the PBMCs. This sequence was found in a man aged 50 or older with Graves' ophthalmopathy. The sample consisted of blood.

CDR3: CASSLGAGGNQGIQYF. The DNA for the CDR3 is TGTGCCAGCAGTTTAGGGGCAGGGGGCAATCAGGGCATTCAGTACTTC. J is TRBJ2-4 and V is TRBV12-3 or TRBV12-4; TRBD1 matches 8 bases. The CDR3 extends over 16 amino acids. V was pared by 1 base and J by 9 bases, with 11 bases of the junction left unmatched.